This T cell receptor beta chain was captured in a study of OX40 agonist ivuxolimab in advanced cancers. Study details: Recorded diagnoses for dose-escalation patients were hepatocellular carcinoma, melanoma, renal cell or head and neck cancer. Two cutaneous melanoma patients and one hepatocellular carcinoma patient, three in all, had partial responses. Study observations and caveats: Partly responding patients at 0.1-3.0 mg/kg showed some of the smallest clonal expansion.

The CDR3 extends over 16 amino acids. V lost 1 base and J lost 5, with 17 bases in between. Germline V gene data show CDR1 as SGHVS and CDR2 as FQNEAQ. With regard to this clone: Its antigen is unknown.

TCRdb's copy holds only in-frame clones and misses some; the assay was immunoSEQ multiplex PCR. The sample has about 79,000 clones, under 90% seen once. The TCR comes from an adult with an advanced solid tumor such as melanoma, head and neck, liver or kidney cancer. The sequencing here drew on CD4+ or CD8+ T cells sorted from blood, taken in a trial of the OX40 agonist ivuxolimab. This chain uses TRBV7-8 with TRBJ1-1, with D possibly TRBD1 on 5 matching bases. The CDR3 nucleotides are TGTGCCAGCAGCTTAGTCGCCCGCGCCAGGGTTACTGAAGCTTTCTTT. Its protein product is CASSLVARARVTEAFF.